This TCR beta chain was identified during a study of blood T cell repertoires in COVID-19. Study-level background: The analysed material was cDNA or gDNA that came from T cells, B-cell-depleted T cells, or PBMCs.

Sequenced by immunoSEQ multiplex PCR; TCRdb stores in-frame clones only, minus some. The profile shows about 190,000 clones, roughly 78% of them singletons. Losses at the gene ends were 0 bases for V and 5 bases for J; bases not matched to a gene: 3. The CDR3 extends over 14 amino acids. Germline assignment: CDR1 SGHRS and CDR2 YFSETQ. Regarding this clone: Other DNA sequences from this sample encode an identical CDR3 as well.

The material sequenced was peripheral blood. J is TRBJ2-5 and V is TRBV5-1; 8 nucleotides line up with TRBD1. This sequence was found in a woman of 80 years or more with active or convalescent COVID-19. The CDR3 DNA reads TGCGCCAGCAGCTTGGGACAGGGGTCCGAGACCCAGTACTTC. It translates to CASSLGQGSETQYF.